This record looks at one T cell receptor beta chain sequence and its context. This clonotype came up many times. Its cognate antigen has yet to be identified. Nothing much larger sits one base from this clone, and base qualities are not available. Libraries were prepared through RT-PCR. The sequencer listed for this sample is Illumina MiSeq. The public reads were reanalyzed by TCRdb: fastp trimming at Q25, MiXCR alignment, in-frame beta chains only. CDR3 protein duplicates are merged, each entry listing the most common genes and DNA. For this sample there are approximately 720,000 distinct CDR3 sequences; 14% appear just once. Together, the top ten hold roughly 4% of the sample. The V and J ends are trimmed by 0 bases and 6 bases, leaving 15 bases between them. Its CDR3 holds 15 amino acids, cysteine through phenylalanine. The retained sequence is limited to the CDR3, 45 bases, with the frame set at the first base. The germline V gene supplies CDR1 SGDLS and CDR2 YYNGEE.

The sample comes from a study (dated by TCRdb to 2015 to 2016). The clonotype was recovered from a female donor in good health, serving as a healthy control. Sequenced input: memory CD4+ T cells from blood. This sequence uses TRBV9 and TRBJ1-2, with no reliable assignment of the D segment. The bases read TGTGCCAGCAGCGTAGCAGACCCCTGGAGGGATGGCTACACCTTC. Its amino acids are CASSVADPWRDGYTF.